The clone carrying this T cell receptor beta chain was counted many times. No antigen is known for it. CDR3 length: 15 amino acids. Trimming took off 2 bases at V and 3 bases at J, with 14 bases between the two ends. Looked up from germline, CDR1 is SGHTA and CDR2 is FQGNSA. It was by 5'RACE with 10-nucleotide random UMIs that the cDNA was made. Per sequencing run, 15-18 subjects together gave over 160 million TCR-beta sequences. TCRdb reanalysed the 5' RACE reads using MiXCR and keeps one entry per CDR3 protein. The sample holds about 90,000 distinct CDR3 sequences, about 13% seen once. Time point specified: longitudinal time-point 2. Stored at -80 C, 2 million PBMCs were the source of the unsorted libraries. This sample was taken from a study of neurological immune-mediated disorders. Notes on the study in general: No expanded-clone CDR3 amino acid sequence recurred across subjects, suggesting private TCR-beta repertoires.

The chain carries TRBV7-2 and TRBJ2-7, with D perhaps matching TRBD2 (6 bases). The source is a female donor with HTLV-1-associated myelopathy (HAM/TSP). Specimen: PBMCs. CDR3 amino acids: CASSLHGGAFYEQYF. CDR3 nucleotide sequence: TGTGCCAGCAGCTTACACGGGGGTGCATTCTACGAGCAGTACTTC. The variable domain in full, completed from reference TRBV7-2 and TRBJ2-7, reads GAGVSQSPSNKVTEKGKDVELRCDPISGHTALYWYRQSLGQGLEFLIYFQGNSAPDKSGLPSDRFSAERTGGSVSTLTIQRTQQEDSAVYLCASSLHGGAFYEQYFGPGTRLTVT.